This T cell receptor (beta chain) was documented in a study of blood T cell repertoires in COVID-19. Overall study context: Sources were T cells, B-cell-depleted T cells, or PBMCs; the material itself was cDNA or gDNA.

In the authors' methods: Using reference gene primer amplification, nucleated cell counts were estimated. Using immunoSEQ multiplex PCR, the repertoire was profiled, and TCRdb retains in-frame clones only, with some absent. V, J and clone size are those of that table, while D and trimming were read from the DNA. The sample lists approximately 100,000 clones; over 75% were seen once. Trimming took off 3 bases at V and 2 bases at J, with 4 bases between the two ends. The CDR3 length is 11 residues. Germline CDR1 reads GTSNPN; CDR2 reads SVGIG (reference sequence). The V call is TRBV30, the J call TRBJ2-5; D gene unclear. Sample: peripheral blood. This sequence originates from a woman aged 55-70 years with acute or convalescent COVID-19. CDR3 amino acids: CAWSSQETQYF. The DNA of the CDR3 is TGTGCCTGGAGCAGTCAAGAGACCCAGTACTTC.